These 3 T cell receptor beta chains came from one sample sequenced in a study of blood T cells in healthy people across ages (dated by TCRdb to about 2015). Receptor amplification or capture employed 5' RACE. A second PCR of about 7 to 12 cycles was run with a J-beta primer mix and a sample-barcoded 5' primer. TCRdb handled the public reads itself, with Q25 trimming in fastp and clone calling in MiXCR, and kept productive beta chains. Rows with a matching CDR3 protein are joined into one entry that keeps the most common DNA and genes. In this sample the table shows approximately 1,700,000 distinct CDR3 sequences, about 39% of which occur a single time. The top ten clonotypes cover approximately 22% of the sample. The sequencing input was blood. The receptors come from a human donor in good health.

The V call is TRBV12-3 or TRBV12-4, the J call TRBJ1-6; D not resolved. V lost 6 bases and J 7 bases, leaving 13 bases between the germline ends. The CDR3 runs to 14 residues. The CDR3 loop reads CASRSGRVNSPLHF. Here the CDR3 DNA reads TGTGCCAGCAGATCTGGACGGGTGAATTCACCCCTCCACTTT.

The V and J genes are TRBV12-3 or TRBV12-4 and TRBJ1-1; no firm D call. The ends were cut back, 3 bases at V and 7 bases at J, with 12 bases in the middle. CDR3 length: 13 amino acids. The DNA for the CDR3 is TGTGCCAGCAGTTTTTCTGGGATTAATGAAGCTTTCTTT. Translated: CASSFSGINEAFF.

V usage is TRBV24-1 and J usage is TRBJ1-1, with 10 bases that match TRBD1. Germline loops: CDR1 KGHDR, CDR2 SFDVKD. V lost 2 bases and J lost 10; bases outside the gene matches: 6. CDR3 size: 14 residues. CDR3 amino acids: CATSDWGRTGGAFF. The CDR3 nucleotides are TGTGCCACCAGTGATTGGGGTCGGACAGGGGGAGCTTTCTTT.